The subject of this entry is one T cell receptor beta chain. The target antigen is unknown. This sample stems from a study of T cells in localized non-small cell lung cancer. Method: immunoSEQ multiplex PCR; TCRdb's copy keeps in-frame clones and lacks some. The sample has 15,000 to 25,000 clones, about 89% seen once. In germline, CDR1 is MNHEY, CDR2 SVGAGI. The CDR3 is 15 amino acids. J lost 2 bases, V lost 4 bases, and 7 bases had no gene match. Study conclusions and caveats: Median detection of top 100 tumor clones in adjacent lung was under 75 clones. Uninvolved adjacent lung had the highest recorded T cell clonality, with tumor below it. A raised T cell density in blood coincided with lengthier overall survival.

The sequence derives from a man aged 35 to 69 with stage I lung adenocarcinoma. The chain recombines TRBV6-5 with TRBJ1-2; 7 bases align to TRBD1. The source material was peripheral blood, sampled before any cancer treatment. As DNA, the CDR3 is TGTGCCAGCAGTTTCATCACAGGGGCCAACTATGGCTACACCTTC. This translates into CASSFITGANYGYTF.